Each of the 7 T cell receptor beta chains below was sequenced from the same sample in a study of neurological immune-mediated disorders. TCRdb passed the 5' RACE reads through MiXCR, listing each CDR3 protein once. The sample carries 40,000 to 45,000 distinct CDR3 sequences, under 6.5% recorded once. The sequenced material came from CD4+ T cells from blood. The receptors were sampled from a woman between 40 and 50 years old in good health.

This clonotype was recorded many times. The CDR3 here is CASSPGATNEKLFF. For the CDR3, the DNA is TGTGCCAGCTCACCGGGGGCCACTAATGAAAAACTGTTTTTT. This chain joins TRBV18 and TRBJ1-4, with TRBD1 as a possible D gene (6 bases). Germline V gene sequence: CDR1 KGHSH, CDR2 LQKENI. The ends were cut back, 3 bases at V and 2 bases at J, with 7 bases in the middle. The CDR3 sequence is 14 residues long.

This clonotype was observed at least ten times. The genes are TRBV20-1 and TRBJ2-7, with D perhaps assigned TRBD1 or TRBD2 (6 bases each). The length of the CDR3 is 15 residues. Trimming pared 0 bases from V and 6 bases from J, leaving 18 bases between. Looked up from germline, CDR1 is DFQATT and CDR2 is SNEGSKA (reference sequence). The CDR3 reads CSARDFGGPTGEQYF. The DNA for the CDR3 is TGCAGTGCTAGAGATTTCGGGGGCCCTACGGGCGAGCAGTACTTC.

This clonotype was recorded many times. The chain recombines TRBV12-3 or TRBV12-4 with TRBJ2-1, with no clear D. Trimming removed 7 bases at V and 5 bases at J, with 9 bases between. The CDR3 extends over 12 amino acids. CDR3 DNA: TGTGCCAGCATTACAAATGACAATGAGCAGTTCTTC. Translation gives CASITNDNEQFF.

This clonotype was observed at least ten times. J is TRBJ1-1 and V is TRBV3-1, with D uncertain. Germline V CDR1 and CDR2: LGHDT, YNNKEL (reference sequence). The V end lost 4 bases, the J end lost 1 base, and 7 bases lay between the germline ends. The CDR3 totals 13 residues. CDR3: CASSRPPNTEAFF. In nucleotides, the CDR3 is TGTGCCAGCAGCCGGCCGCCGAACACTGAAGCTTTCTTT.

This clonotype was picked up a small number of times. The chain uses TRBV27 and TRBJ2-2; D possibly corresponds to TRBD2 (6 bases). The germline V gene has CDR1 MNHEY and CDR2 SMNVEV (reference sequence). This CDR3 is 14 amino acids long. V gave up 4 bases and J gave up 8 bases, with 14 bases separating them. This CDR3 reads CASSSRGLFGELFF. CDR3 nucleotides: TGTGCCAGCAGTTCGCGGGGATTATTTGGGGAGCTGTTTTTT.

This clonotype has at least ten counts. The rearrangement links TRBV28 to TRBJ1-5; TRBD1 aligns across 11 bases. The CDR3 totals 15 residues. Germline V CDR1 and CDR2: MDHEN, SYDVKM. V shed 7 bases, J shed 5 bases, and the junction held 7 bases outside the gene matches. CDR3 sequence (DNA): TGTGCCAGCACTGGACAGGGGGCTCCCCATCAGCCCCAGCATTTT. It translates to CASTGQGAPHQPQHF.

There are many counts of this clonotype. This chain joins TRBV6-5 and TRBJ1-6, with D possibly matching TRBD1 (6 bases). Looked up from germline, CDR1 is MNHEY and CDR2 is SVGAGI. Trimming pared 5 bases from V and 7 bases from J, leaving 12 bases between. This CDR3 is built from 14 residues. In DNA, the CDR3 is TGTGCCAGCAGTCTAGACCAGGGGAATTCACCCCTCCACTTT. It is translated as CASSLDQGNSPLHF.